This TCR beta chain was captured by sequencing in a study of memory CD4+ T cells and cytomegalovirus serostatus. Study as a whole: Of the healthy Belgian adults, fewer than 10 were CMV seropositive and fewer than 30 seronegative. General study points: Suggested: most of the CMV-linked TCR signature lies in CD4+ memory cells. Each of approximately 63 CMV-associated TCRbeta sequences occurred in one to five individuals.

The table came from immunoSEQ multiplex PCR; TCRdb's copy has only in-frame clones and leaves some out. This table holds over 35,000 clones, around 80% found once. In germline, CDR1 is MNHNY, CDR2 SVGAGI (reference sequence). The CDR3 extends over 12 amino acids. The V end was cut by 6 bases, the J end by 2 bases, with 6 bases between. Regarding this clone: Its antigen remains unidentified.

The sort gate was single viable CD3+CD4+CD8-CD45RO+ cells for memory CD4+ T cells. Serostatus was set by detecting CMV pp150, pp28, p38, p52 IgG. This sequence originates from an adult in good health and CMV-seronegative. Sequencing used memory CD4+ T cells from blood. The chain carries TRBV6-6 and TRBJ2-3; D remains ambiguous. CDR3 amino acids: CASSSDTDTQYF. The CDR3 DNA sequence: TGTGCCAGCAGCTCTGACACAGATACGCAGTATTTT.